These T cell receptor beta chains were read from a single sample in a study of T cell changes during pregnancy in multiple sclerosis. Measured with immunoSEQ multiplex PCR; TCRdb has only the in-frame clones, and not every one. This repertoire shows about 80,000 clones, 92% found once; its top ten account for around 1.4%. The starting material was peripheral blood, obtained before pregnancy. The origin of the receptors is a female donor with multiple sclerosis, enrolled in a pregnancy study. Both conserved end residues are part of each CDR3. Each record gives: V gene, clone size, J gene, D gene, CDR3 protein, CDR3 DNA. A D gene is named only where the DNA matches it firmly. The size entry is marked missing in some rows and otherwise reads once, few, many or a size class.

V: TRBV12-5; size: .; J: TRBJ1-1; D: .; CDR3: CASGLGPMNTEAFF; DNA: TGTGCTAGTGGTTTGGGGCCCATGAACACTGAAGCTTTCTTT
V: TRBV10-3; size: .; J: TRBJ2-2; D: .; CDR3: CAISATGLTGELFF; DNA: TGTGCCATCAGTGCGACAGGTTTGACCGGGGAGCTGTTTTTT
V: TRBV28; size: .; J: TRBJ1-1; D: .; CDR3: CASKGGVTEAFF; DNA: TGTGCCAGCAAGGGGGGGGTGACTGAAGCTTTCTTT
V: TRBV7-8; size: .; J: TRBJ1-3; D: TRBD1; CDR3: CASSLVRIATGDSGNTIYF; DNA: TGTGCCAGCAGCTTAGTCCGTATCGCTACAGGGGATTCTGGAAACACCATATATTTT
V: TRBV19; size: .; J: TRBJ2-1; D: TRBD1; CDR3: CASSADRGGYNEQFF; DNA: TGTGCCAGTAGTGCGGACAGGGGGGGCTACAATGAGCAGTTCTTC
V: TRBV9; size: .; J: TRBJ2-5; D: .; CDR3: CASSVDSIQETQYF; DNA: TGTGCCAGCAGCGTAGATTCAATCCAAGAGACCCAGTACTTC
V: TRBV12-5; size: once; J: TRBJ2-3; D: TRBD2; CDR3: CASGLVLGTIVVTDTQYF; DNA: TGTGCTAGTGGTTTGGTACTTGGGACTATAGTTGTCACAGATACGCAGTATTTT
V: TRBV30; size: once; J: TRBJ1-1; D: .; CDR3: CAWTSRRGTEAFF; DNA: TGTGCCTGGACGTCCCGGAGGGGCACTGAAGCTTTCTTT
V: TRBV5-4; size: .; J: TRBJ2-7; D: TRBD1; CDR3: CASSLGAGGYEQYF; DNA: TGTGCCAGCAGCCTGGGGGCAGGGGGCTACGAGCAGTACTTC
V: TRBV15; size: .; J: TRBJ2-3; D: .; CDR3: CATSREGHPADTQYF; DNA: TGTGCCACCAGCAGAGAGGGCCACCCCGCAGATACGCAGTATTTT
V: TRBV6-4; size: .; J: TRBJ1-2; D: TRBD1; CDR3: CASSVRTGIRYGYTF; DNA: TGTGCCAGCAGCGTAAGGACAGGGATCCGCTATGGCTACACCTTC
V: TRBV4-1; size: .; J: TRBJ2-2; D: .; CDR3: CASSQEGVNGELFF; DNA: TGCGCCAGCAGCCAAGAAGGGGTGAACGGGGAGCTGTTTTTT
V: TRBV5-1; size: .; J: TRBJ1-1; D: .; CDR3: CASSLSGIMNTEAFF; DNA: TGCGCCAGCAGCTTGTCGGGAATCATGAACACTGAAGCTTTCTTT
V: TRBV6-5; size: .; J: TRBJ2-3; D: .; CDR3: CASSSSVGGPDTQYF; DNA: TGTGCCAGCAGTTCCTCCGTAGGAGGGCCAGATACGCAGTATTTT
V: TRBV6-5; size: .; J: TRBJ2-1; D: TRBD1; CDR3: CASRRDRMDNEQFF; DNA: TGTGCCAGCAGACGGGACAGGATGGACAATGAGCAGTTCTTC
V: TRBV9; size: .; J: TRBJ2-1; D: .; CDR3: CASSEPGDEQFF; DNA: TGTGCCAGCAGCGAGCCCGGGGATGAGCAGTTCTTC
V: TRBV13; size: .; J: TRBJ1-1; D: TRBD1; CDR3: CASSLAGQGAGNTEAFF; DNA: TGTGCCAGCAGCTTAGCGGGACAGGGGGCGGGTAACACTGAAGCTTTCTTT
V: TRBV10-3; size: .; J: TRBJ2-7; D: TRBD1; CDR3: CAISRLIGQVGYEQYF; DNA: TGTGCCATCAGTCGCCTCATAGGACAGGTGGGCTACGAGCAGTACTTC
V: TRBV2; size: .; J: TRBJ2-7; D: TRBD2; CDR3: CASRPSGGRYEQYF; DNA: TGTGCCAGCAGGCCTAGCGGGGGTCGCTACGAGCAGTACTTC
V: TRBV6-6; size: .; J: TRBJ1-5; D: .; CDR3: CASSLPPGQGDQPQHF; DNA: TGTGCCAGCAGTCTCCCTCCAGGCCAGGGCGATCAGCCCCAGCATTTT
V: TRBV5-8; size: .; J: TRBJ2-1; D: TRBD2; CDR3: CASSPGGLYNEQFF; DNA: TGTGCCAGCAGCCCGGGGGGTTTATACAATGAGCAGTTCTTC
V: TRBV5-1; size: .; J: TRBJ1-5; D: .; CDR3: CASSAAGLTAHQPQHF; DNA: TGCGCCAGCAGCGCGGCGGGGCTGACGGCCCATCAGCCCCAGCATTTT
V: TRBV12-5; size: .; J: TRBJ1-1; D: .; CDR3: CASGSGGTEAFF; DNA: TGTGCTAGTGGCTCGGGGGGGACTGAAGCTTTCTTT
V: TRBV5-8; size: once; J: TRBJ1-5; D: TRBD1; CDR3: CASSANRGGIGRNQPQHF; DNA: TGTGCCAGCAGCGCAAACAGGGGAGGTATCGGTCGCAATCAGCCCCAGCATTTT
V: TRBV5-1; size: .; J: TRBJ2-7; D: .; CDR3: CASSLAAGTYEQYF; DNA: TGCGCCAGCAGCTTGGCCGCAGGTACCTACGAGCAGTACTTC
V: TRBV27; size: .; J: TRBJ1-2; D: TRBD1; CDR3: CASKSGTGSGYTF; DNA: TGTGCCAGCAAATCCGGGACAGGGAGTGGCTACACCTTC
V: TRBV10-3; size: .; J: TRBJ1-3; D: .; CDR3: CAISESPGQGRNTIYF; DNA: TGTGCCATCAGTGAGTCCCCGGGTCAGGGAAGGAACACCATATATTTT
V: TRBV30; size: .; J: TRBJ1-1; D: TRBD1; CDR3: CACTGTGGEAFF; DNA: TGTGCCTGTACCGGGACAGGGGGTGAAGCTTTCTTT
V: TRBV4-1; size: .; J: TRBJ2-7; D: .; CDR3: CASSQLAGNEQYF; DNA: TGCGCCAGCAGCCAACTAGCCGGGAACGAGCAGTACTTC
V: TRBV6-1; size: .; J: TRBJ1-2; D: TRBD1; CDR3: CASSEGQGAYGYTF; DNA: TGTGCCAGCAGTGAAGGGCAGGGGGCTTATGGCTACACCTTC
V: TRBV5-1; size: .; J: TRBJ2-1; D: TRBD2; CDR3: CASNGLGKLDEQFF; DNA: TGCGCCAGCAACGGACTAGGGAAGTTGGATGAGCAGTTCTTC
V: TRBV4-1; size: .; J: TRBJ2-1; D: .; CDR3: CASSHLGDNKQFF; DNA: TGCGCCAGCAGCCATTTAGGCGACAATAAGCAGTTCTTC
V: TRBV7-9; size: .; J: TRBJ1-1; D: .; CDR3: CASSEGNTEAFF; DNA: TGTGCCAGCAGCGAGGGGAACACTGAAGCTTTCTTT
V: TRBV11-2; size: .; J: TRBJ2-5; D: TRBD2; CDR3: CASSSTGGEETQYF; DNA: TGTGCCAGCAGCTCAACGGGAGGGGAAGAGACCCAGTACTTC
V: TRBV13; size: .; J: TRBJ2-7; D: .; CDR3: CASSALNRVEQYF; DNA: TGTGCCAGCAGCGCCCTCAACAGGGTCGAGCAGTACTTC
V: TRBV2; size: .; J: TRBJ1-5; D: .; CDR3: CASNPRGFSNQPQHF; DNA: TGTGCCAGCAATCCGAGGGGGTTTAGCAATCAGCCCCAGCATTTT
V: TRBV15; size: .; J: TRBJ1-5; D: TRBD1; CDR3: CATSIDRGWSNQPQHF; DNA: TGTGCCACCAGCATAGACAGGGGCTGGAGCAATCAGCCCCAGCATTTT
V: TRBV27; size: .; J: TRBJ2-1; D: TRBD2; CDR3: CASKSGGVYNEQFF; DNA: TGTGCCAGCAAAAGCGGGGGGGTGTACAATGAGCAGTTCTTC
V: TRBV12-5; size: .; J: TRBJ1-1; D: .; CDR3: CASVGGGTEAFF; DNA: TGTGCTAGTGTTGGGGGCGGGACTGAAGCTTTCTTT
V: TRBV7-6; size: .; J: TRBJ2-7; D: TRBD2; CDR3: CASSTRGLAGGPFGEQYF; DNA: TGTGCCAGCAGCACCAGGGGACTAGCGGGGGGGCCATTCGGCGAGCAGTACTTC
V: TRBV30; size: .; J: TRBJ2-7; D: .; CDR3: CAWSHRDSIPYEQYF; DNA: TGTGCCTGGAGTCATCGAGACAGCATCCCCTACGAGCAGTACTTC
V: TRBV7-3; size: once; J: TRBJ1-1; D: .; CDR3: CASSPSGGAVEAFF; DNA: TGTGCCAGCAGCCCCTCTGGGGGCGCGGTTGAAGCTTTCTTT
V: TRBV25-1; size: .; J: TRBJ1-2; D: TRBD1; CDR3: CASSIGTAYGYTF; DNA: TGTGCCAGCAGCATCGGGACAGCCTATGGCTACACCTTC
V: TRBV27; size: .; J: TRBJ2-7; D: .; CDR3: CASSLVQGPQYF; DNA: TGTGCCAGCAGTTTGGTTCAGGGGCCGCAGTACTTC
V: TRBV7-2; size: .; J: TRBJ2-2; D: .; CDR3: CASSLATTNTGELFF; DNA: TGTGCCAGCAGCTTAGCTACTACGAACACCGGGGAGCTGTTTTTT
V: TRBV7-9; size: .; J: TRBJ2-2; D: TRBD1; CDR3: CASSFTGGPGELFF; DNA: TGTGCCAGCAGCTTCACAGGGGGCCCCGGGGAGCTGTTTTTT
V: TRBV11-2; size: .; J: TRBJ2-3; D: TRBD2; CDR3: CASSLVPPLAGGTDTQYF; DNA: TGTGCCAGCAGCTTAGTCCCCCCCCTAGCGGGGGGCACAGATACGCAGTATTTT
V: TRBV2; size: once; J: TRBJ1-2; D: .; CDR3: CASSEDSLYGYTF; DNA: TGTGCCAGCAGTGAGGACAGCCTCTATGGCTACACCTTC
V: TRBV7-8; size: .; J: TRBJ2-7; D: TRBD2; CDR3: CASSLGGGNNYEQYF; DNA: TGTGCCAGCAGCTTAGGCGGGGGGAACAACTACGAGCAGTACTTC
V: TRBV9; size: .; J: TRBJ1-2; D: .; CDR3: CASSVVSGADPGYTF; DNA: TGTGCCAGCAGCGTAGTATCTGGGGCAGATCCCGGCTACACCTTC